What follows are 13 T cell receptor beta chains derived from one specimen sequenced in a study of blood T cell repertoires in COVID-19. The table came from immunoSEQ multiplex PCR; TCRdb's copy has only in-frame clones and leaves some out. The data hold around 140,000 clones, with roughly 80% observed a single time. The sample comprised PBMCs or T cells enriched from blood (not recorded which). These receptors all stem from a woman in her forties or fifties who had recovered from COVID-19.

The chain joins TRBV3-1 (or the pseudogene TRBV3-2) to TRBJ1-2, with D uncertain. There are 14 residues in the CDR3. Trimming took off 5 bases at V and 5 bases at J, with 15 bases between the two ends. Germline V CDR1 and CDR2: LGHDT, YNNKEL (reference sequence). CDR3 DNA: TGTGCCAGCAGCTCCGACACCTCGGGGTATGGCTACACCTTC. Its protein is CASSSDTSGYGYTF.

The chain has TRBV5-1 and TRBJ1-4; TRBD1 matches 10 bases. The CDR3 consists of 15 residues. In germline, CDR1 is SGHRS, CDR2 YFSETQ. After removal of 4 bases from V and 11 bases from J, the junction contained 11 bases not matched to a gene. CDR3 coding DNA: TGCGCCAGCAGCCCGTCGACAGGGGGCTCTGAGAAACTGTTTTTT. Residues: CASSPSTGGSEKLFF. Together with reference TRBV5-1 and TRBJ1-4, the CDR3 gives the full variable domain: KAGVTQTPRYLIKTRGQQVTLSCSPISGHRSVSWYQQTPGQGLQFLFEYFSETQRNKGNFPGRFSGRQFSNSRSEMNVSTLELGDSALYLCASSPSTGGSEKLFFGSGTQLSVL.

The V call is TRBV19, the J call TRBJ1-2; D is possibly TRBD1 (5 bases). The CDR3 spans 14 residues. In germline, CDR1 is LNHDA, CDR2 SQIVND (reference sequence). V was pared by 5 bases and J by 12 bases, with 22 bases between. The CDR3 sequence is CASSASGTIKGHTF. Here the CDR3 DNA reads TGTGCCAGTAGTGCTTCCGGGACTATAAAAGGCCACACCTTC.

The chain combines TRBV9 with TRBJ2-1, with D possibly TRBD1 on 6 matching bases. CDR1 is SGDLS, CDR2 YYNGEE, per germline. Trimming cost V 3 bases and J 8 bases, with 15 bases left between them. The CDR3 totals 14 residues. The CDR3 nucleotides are TGTGCCAGCAGCGCACTCTCAGGGGTCCATGAGCAGTTCTTC. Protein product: CASSALSGVHEQFF.

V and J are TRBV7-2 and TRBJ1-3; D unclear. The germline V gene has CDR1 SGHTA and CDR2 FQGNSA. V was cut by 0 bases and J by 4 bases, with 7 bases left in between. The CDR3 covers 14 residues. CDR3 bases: TGTGCCAGCAGCTTAGCGTGGCGGGGAAACACCATATATTTT. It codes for CASSLAWRGNTIYF.

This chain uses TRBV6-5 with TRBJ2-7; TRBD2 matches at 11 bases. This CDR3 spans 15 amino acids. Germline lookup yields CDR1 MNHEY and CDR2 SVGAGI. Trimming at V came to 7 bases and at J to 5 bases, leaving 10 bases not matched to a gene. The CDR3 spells CASTGRLAGWDEQYV. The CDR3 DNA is TGTGCCAGCACTGGTAGACTAGCGGGGTGGGACGAGCAGTACGTC.

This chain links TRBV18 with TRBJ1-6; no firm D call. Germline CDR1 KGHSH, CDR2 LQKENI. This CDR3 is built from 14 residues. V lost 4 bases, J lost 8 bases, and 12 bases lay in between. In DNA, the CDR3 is TGTGCCAGCTCACGGGAGGGAGGAGATTCACCCCTCCACTTT. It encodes CASSREGGDSPLHF.

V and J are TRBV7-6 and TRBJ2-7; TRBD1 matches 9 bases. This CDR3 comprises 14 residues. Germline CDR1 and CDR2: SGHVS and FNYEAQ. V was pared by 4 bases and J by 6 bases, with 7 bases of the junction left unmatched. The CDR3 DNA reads TGTGCCAGCAGCTCCCTCGGGACAGGGATCGAGCAGTACTTC. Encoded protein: CASSSLGTGIEQYF.

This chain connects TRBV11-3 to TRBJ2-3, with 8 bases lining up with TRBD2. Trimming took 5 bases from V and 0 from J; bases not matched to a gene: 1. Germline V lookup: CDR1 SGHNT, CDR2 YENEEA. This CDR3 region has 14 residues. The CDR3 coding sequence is TGTGCCAGCAGCCGCGGGGGGAGCACAGATACGCAGTATTTT. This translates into CASSRGGSTDTQYF.

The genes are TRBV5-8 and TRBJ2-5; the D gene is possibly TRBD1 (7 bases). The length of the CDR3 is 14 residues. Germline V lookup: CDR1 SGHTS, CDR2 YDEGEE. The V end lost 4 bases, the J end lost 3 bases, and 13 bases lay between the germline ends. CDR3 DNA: TGTGCCAGCAGCACGCGGGACAGAGAAGAGACCCAGTACTTC. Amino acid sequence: CASSTRDREETQYF.

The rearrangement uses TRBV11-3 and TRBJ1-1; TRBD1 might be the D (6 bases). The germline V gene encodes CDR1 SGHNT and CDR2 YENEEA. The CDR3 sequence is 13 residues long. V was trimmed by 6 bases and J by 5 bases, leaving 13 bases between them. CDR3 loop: CASSRDMWTEAFF. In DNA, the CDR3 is TGTGCCAGCAGTCGGGACATGTGGACTGAAGCTTTCTTT.

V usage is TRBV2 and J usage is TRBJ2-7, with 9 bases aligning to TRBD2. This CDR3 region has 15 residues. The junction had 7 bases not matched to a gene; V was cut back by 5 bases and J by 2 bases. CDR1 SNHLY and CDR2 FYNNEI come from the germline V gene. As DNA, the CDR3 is TGTGCCAGCAGTTTGAGGAGCGGGGGGACCTACGAGCAGTACGTC. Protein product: CASSLRSGGTYEQYV.

The CDR3 nucleotides are TGCGCCAGCCGGAGGAGAGCGGGGGGATTGAACACCGGGGAGCTGTTTTTT. It yields the protein CASRRRAGGLNTGELFF. This rearrangement joins TRBV5-1 to TRBJ2-2; TRBD2 matches 9 bases. J gave up 1 base and V 7 bases, and 11 bases lay outside the gene matches. CDR1 is SGHRS, CDR2 YFSETQ, per germline. The CDR3 has 17 residues. The full variable domain, with the rest looked up from reference TRBV5-1 and TRBJ2-2, is KAGVTQTPRYLIKTRGQQVTLSCSPISGHRSVSWYQQTPGQGLQFLFEYFSETQRNKGNFPGRFSGRQFSNSRSEMNVSTLELGDSALYLCASRRRAGGLNTGELFFGEGSRLTVL.